Listed below are T cell receptor beta chains from one sample, sequenced in a study of T cell changes during pregnancy in multiple sclerosis. The data were produced by immunoSEQ multiplex PCR, yet TCRdb's version contains in-frame clones alone and is incomplete. In the table there are 60,000 to 65,000 clones, around 90% of which are singletons. The input for sequencing was peripheral blood, taken in the second trimester of pregnancy. The receptors were sampled from a female donor in good health, enrolled as a control in a pregnancy study. Each CDR3 is given with its conserved first and last residue. A D gene is named only where the DNA matches it firmly. Clone size is not always given. Where it is, it says once, few, many or a class for expanded clones.

TRBD1,-,TRBV18,TRBJ2-1,TGTGCCAGCTCACCACCCGACAGGGGGCTCTATGAGCAGTTCTTC,CASSPPDRGLYEQFF
TRBD2,-,TRBV10-1,TRBJ2-7,TGCGCCAGCAAAGGGGGTGCTAGTAGCGGGGAGTCCTACGAGCAGTACTTC,CASKGGASSGESYEQYF
-,once,TRBV29-1,TRBJ1-2,TGCAGCGTTGAAGAAGGGGGAGGGGGCTACACCTTC,CSVEEGGGGYTF
-,-,TRBV12-1,TRBJ2-1,TGTGCCAGCAGCTTTAGCGGGAGTGTCAACAATGAGCAGTTCTTC,CASSFSGSVNNEQFF
-,once,TRBV5-5,TRBJ1-2,TGTGCCAGCAGCTTGGACAGCCCTCCCCCAGGCTACACCTTC,CASSLDSPPPGYTF
-,-,TRBV2,TRBJ1-5,TGTGCCAGCAGCCCGGGGGGGAATCAGCCCCAGCATTTT,CASSPGGNQPQHF
-,-,TRBV13,TRBJ2-7,TGTGCCAGCAGCTTACTTACTGCCCCCGGTAACGAGCAGTACTTC,CASSLLTAPGNEQYF
-,-,TRBV7-3,TRBJ2-4,TGTGCCAGCAGCTTCGAGGGTAGAGGCATTCAGTACTTC,CASSFEGRGIQYF
-,-,TRBV27,TRBJ1-2,TGTGCCAGCAGTTTAGGCGGAGCTAACTATGGCTACACCTTC,CASSLGGANYGYTF
-,-,TRBV19,TRBJ2-7,TGTGCCAGTAGTATAGGACAGTCCGAGCAGTACTTC,CASSIGQSEQYF
TRBD2,few,TRBV29-1,TRBJ2-7,TGCAGCGTGACTAGCGGGGGAACCTACGAGCAGTACTTC,CSVTSGGTYEQYF
-,-,TRBV19,TRBJ2-1,TGTGCCAGTAGTATCACTAGTTTCCCAAACAATGAGCAGTTCTTC,CASSITSFPNNEQFF
TRBD2,-,TRBV6-5,TRBJ2-4,TGTGCCAGCAGTTATCGAGCGGGATCCCAAAACATTCAGTACTTC,CASSYRAGSQNIQYF
TRBD1,-,TRBV28,TRBJ2-2,TGTGCCAGCAGAAACAGGGGGAGCACCGGGGAGCTGTTTTTT,CASRNRGSTGELFF
-,-,TRBV21-1,TRBJ2-5,TGTGCCAGCAGCAAGACAGAACTAGAGACCCAGTACTTC,CASSKTELETQYF
-,-,TRBV7-9,TRBJ1-5,TGTGCCAGCACCGGGGGGGCAGGACACAATCAGCCCCAGCATTTT,CASTGGAGHNQPQHF
-,-,TRBV7-9,TRBJ2-7,TGTGCCAGCAGCTCCAAGGGACAACCCTACGAGCAGTACTTC,CASSSKGQPYEQYF
-,-,TRBV6-5,TRBJ2-2,TGTGCCAGCAGATCACAGGGTATGGACACCGGGGAGCTGTTTTTT,CASRSQGMDTGELFF
-,-,TRBV30,TRBJ1-3,TGTGCCTGGAGTGTAGCAGGGTGGTCTGGAAACACCATATATTTT,CAWSVAGWSGNTIYF
TRBD1,-,TRBV2,TRBJ2-7,TGTGCCAGCGTCAATCTAGGACAGGGGTACGAGCAGTACTTC,CASVNLGQGYEQYF
-,-,TRBV6-5,TRBJ2-7,TGTGCCAGCAGGAACTACAGGGCGAGTGAGCAGTACTTC,CASRNYRASEQYF
TRBD2,-,TRBV14,TRBJ2-3,TGTGCCAGCAGCCGGGTAGCGGGGACCACAGATACGCAGTATTTT,CASSRVAGTTDTQYF
-,-,TRBV9,TRBJ2-1,TGTGCCAGCAACACCCCAGCAGGGGGGAGCAAAAATGAGCAGTTCTTC,CASNTPAGGSKNEQFF
-,-,TRBV18,TRBJ1-2,TGTGCCAGCTCACCAGGTTCGGACACCACGTATGGCTACACCTTC,CASSPGSDTTYGYTF
-,-,TRBV2,TRBJ1-1,TGTGCCAGCAGTGACAGACAGCGTATTGAAGCTTTCTTT,CASSDRQRIEAFF